This is a list of T cell receptor beta chains from one sample in a study of T cell repertoires in cytomegalovirus infection. One entry per CDR3 protein, called by TCRdb with MiXCR from the reads. This table has more than 150,000 distinct CDR3 sequences, approximately 19% appearing once. The specimen was PBMCs. The receptors stem from a human donor in good health (CMV status not recorded). Some clones in this sample may be carry-over from other donors' samples. Both conserved end residues are part of each CDR3. The order of the fields is J gene, D gene, clone size, V gene, CDR3 protein, CDR3 DNA. D genes are given only for firm matches. Only some rows state a clone size, as once, few, many or a class for expanded clones.

TRBJ1-1 | TRBD1 | - | TRBV12-3/TRBV12-4 | CASRQGRRTEAFF | TGTGCCAGCAGACAGGGGAGAAGGACTGAAGCTTTCTTT
TRBJ2-1 | - | - | TRBV19 | CASSIELPPDEQFF | TGTGCCAGTAGTATAGAACTTCCCCCAGACGAGCAGTTCTTC
TRBJ2-5 | - | many | TRBV12-3/TRBV12-4 | CASSLSGGGIQETQYF | TGTGCCAGCAGCCTCTCAGGGGGGGGGATCCAAGAGACCCAGTACTTC
TRBJ1-6 | TRBD1 | few | TRBV19 | CASNPGGPRDNSPLHF | TGTGCCAGTAACCCAGGGGGCCCAAGGGATAATTCACCCCTCCACTTT
TRBJ2-1 | TRBD1 | - | TRBV29-1 | CSVEVQGANPYNEQFF | TGCAGCGTTGAGGTGCAGGGGGCGAATCCTTACAATGAGCAGTTCTTC
TRBJ2-1 | - | once | TRBV20-1 | CSAHKGQNIYNEQFF | TGCAGTGCTCATAAGGGGCAGAATATCTACAATGAGCAGTTCTTC
TRBJ1-5 | TRBD1 | - | TRBV20-1 | CSATNRGSNQPQHF | TGCAGTGCTACGAACAGGGGAAGCAATCAGCCCCAGCATTTT
TRBJ1-3 | TRBD1 | many | TRBV7-8 | CASSFTGVHSGNTIYF | TGTGCCAGCAGCTTTACAGGGGTCCACTCTGGAAACACCATATATTTT
TRBJ2-2 | - | - | TRBV28 | CASGGPNRPGELFF | TGTGCCAGCGGGGGACCAAATCGCCCCGGGGAGCTGTTTTTT
TRBJ2-1 | TRBD2 | many | TRBV19 | CASSRVAGESEQFF | TGTGCCAGTAGTAGGGTAGCGGGAGAGAGCGAGCAGTTCTTC
TRBJ2-1 | TRBD2 | few | TRBV2 | CASSEGGLADLVGNEQFF | TGTGCCAGCAGTGAAGGGGGACTAGCGGACCTGGTGGGCAATGAGCAGTTCTTC
TRBJ2-1 | - | - | TRBV29-1 | CSEMTGFPFNEQFF | TGCAGCGAAATGACAGGTTTCCCTTTCAATGAGCAGTTCTTC